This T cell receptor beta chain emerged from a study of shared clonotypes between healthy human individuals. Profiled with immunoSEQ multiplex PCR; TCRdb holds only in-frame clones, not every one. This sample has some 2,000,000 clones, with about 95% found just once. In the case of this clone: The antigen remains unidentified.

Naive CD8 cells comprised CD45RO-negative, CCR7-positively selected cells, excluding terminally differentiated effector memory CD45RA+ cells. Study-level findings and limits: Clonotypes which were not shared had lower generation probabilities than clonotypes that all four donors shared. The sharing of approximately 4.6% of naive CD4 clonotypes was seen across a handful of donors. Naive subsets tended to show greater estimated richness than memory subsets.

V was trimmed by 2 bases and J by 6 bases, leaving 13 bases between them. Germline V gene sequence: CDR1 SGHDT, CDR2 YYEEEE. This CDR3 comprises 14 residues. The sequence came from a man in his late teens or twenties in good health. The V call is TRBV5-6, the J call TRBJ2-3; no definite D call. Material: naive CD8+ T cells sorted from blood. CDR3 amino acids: CASSFGRFMDTQYF. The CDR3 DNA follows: TGTGCCAGCAGCTTTGGCAGGTTCATGGATACGCAGTATTTT.